This T cell receptor beta chain was identified during a study of Ad26.COV2.S vaccination and SARS-CoV-2 variants. This sample's treatment: around 19 received Ad26.COV2.S at low or high dose, single or two shots; about 5 received placebo; per-sample allocation not given. Sample collection was performed on day 63 after the first vaccine or placebo injection. Trimming took 5 bases from V and 3 from J, leaving 9 bases between them. Germline CDR1 reads SGHVS; CDR2 reads FNYEAQ. CDR3 length equals 13 residues. Using immunoSEQ multiplex PCR, the repertoire was profiled, and TCRdb retains in-frame clones only, with some absent. This repertoire shows 300,000 to 400,000 clones, 90% found once; its top ten account for over 5%.

The origin of this receptor is a person aged 18-65 years who received the Ad26.COV2.S COVID-19 vaccine or a placebo. The chain combines TRBV7-6 with TRBJ2-3; D gene uncertain. This specimen consisted of peripheral blood, obtained in a trial of Ad26.COV2.S vaccine versus placebo. In DNA, the CDR3 is TGTGCCAGCAGCCTCGTGGGTACAGATACGCAGTATTTT. Residues: CASSLVGTDTQYF.